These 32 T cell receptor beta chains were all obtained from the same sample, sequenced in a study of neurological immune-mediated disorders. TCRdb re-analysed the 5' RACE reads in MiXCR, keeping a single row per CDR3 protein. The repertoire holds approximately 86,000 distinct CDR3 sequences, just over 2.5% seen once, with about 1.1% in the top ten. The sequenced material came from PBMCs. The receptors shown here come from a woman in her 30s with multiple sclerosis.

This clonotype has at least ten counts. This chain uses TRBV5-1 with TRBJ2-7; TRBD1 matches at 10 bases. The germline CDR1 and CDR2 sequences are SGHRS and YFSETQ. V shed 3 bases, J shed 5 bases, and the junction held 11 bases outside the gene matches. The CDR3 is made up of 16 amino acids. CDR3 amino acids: CASSSGPGQGSHEQYF. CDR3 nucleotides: TGCGCCAGCAGCTCTGGACCGGGACAGGGGAGCCACGAGCAGTACTTC.

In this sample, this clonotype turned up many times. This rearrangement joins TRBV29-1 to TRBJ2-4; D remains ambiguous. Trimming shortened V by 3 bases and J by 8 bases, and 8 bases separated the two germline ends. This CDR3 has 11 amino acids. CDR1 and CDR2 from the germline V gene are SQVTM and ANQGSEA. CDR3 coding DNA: TGCAGCGTTGACCAGACGGACATTCAGTACTTC. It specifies CSVDQTDIQYF.

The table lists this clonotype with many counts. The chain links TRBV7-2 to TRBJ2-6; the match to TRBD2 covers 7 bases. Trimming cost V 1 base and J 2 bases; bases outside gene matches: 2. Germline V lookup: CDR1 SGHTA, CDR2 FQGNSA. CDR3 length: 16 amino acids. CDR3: CASSLVLAAGANVLTF. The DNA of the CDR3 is TGTGCCAGCAGCTTAGTTCTAGCGGCTGGGGCCAACGTCCTGACTTTC.

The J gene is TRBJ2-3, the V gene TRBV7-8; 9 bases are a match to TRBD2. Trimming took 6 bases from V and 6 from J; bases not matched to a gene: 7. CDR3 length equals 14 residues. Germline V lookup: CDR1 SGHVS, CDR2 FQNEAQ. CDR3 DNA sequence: TGTGCCAGCAGACCGGGACTAGCTTCGGATACGCAGTATTTT. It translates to CASRPGLASDTQYF.

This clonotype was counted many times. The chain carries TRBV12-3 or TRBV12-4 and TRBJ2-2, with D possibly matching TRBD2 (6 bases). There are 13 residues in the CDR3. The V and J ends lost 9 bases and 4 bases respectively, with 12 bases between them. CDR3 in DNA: TGTGCCAGTGCCGGGACTCTCACCGGGGAGCTGTTTTTT. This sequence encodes CASAGTLTGELFF.

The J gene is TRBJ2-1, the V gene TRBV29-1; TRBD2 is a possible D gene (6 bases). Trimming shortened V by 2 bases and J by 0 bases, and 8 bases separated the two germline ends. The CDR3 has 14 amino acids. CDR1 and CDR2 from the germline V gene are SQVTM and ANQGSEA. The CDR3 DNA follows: TGCAGCGTTGAAACCGGGAGCTCCTACAATGAGCAGTTCTTC. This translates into CSVETGSSYNEQFF.

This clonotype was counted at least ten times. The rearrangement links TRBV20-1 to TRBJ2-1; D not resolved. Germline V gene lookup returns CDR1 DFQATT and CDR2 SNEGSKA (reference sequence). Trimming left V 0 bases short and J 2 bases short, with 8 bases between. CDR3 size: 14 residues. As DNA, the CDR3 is TGCAGTGCTAGAGATGACGTTACCTACAATGAGCAGTTCTTC. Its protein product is CSARDDVTYNEQFF.

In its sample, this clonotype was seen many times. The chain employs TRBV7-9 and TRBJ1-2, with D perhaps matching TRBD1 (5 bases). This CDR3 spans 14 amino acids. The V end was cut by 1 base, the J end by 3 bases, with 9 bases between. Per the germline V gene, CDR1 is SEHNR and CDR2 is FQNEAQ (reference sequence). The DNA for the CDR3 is TGTGCCAGCAGCTTAGGAGGGGCCCACTATGGCTACACCTTC. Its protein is CASSLGGAHYGYTF.

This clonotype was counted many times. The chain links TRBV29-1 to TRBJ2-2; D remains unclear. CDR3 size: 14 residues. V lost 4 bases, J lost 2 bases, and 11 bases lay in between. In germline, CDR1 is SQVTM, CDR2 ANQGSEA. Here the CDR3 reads CSVVWVPNTGELFF. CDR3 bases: TGCAGCGTTGTTTGGGTCCCAAACACCGGGGAGCTGTTTTTT.

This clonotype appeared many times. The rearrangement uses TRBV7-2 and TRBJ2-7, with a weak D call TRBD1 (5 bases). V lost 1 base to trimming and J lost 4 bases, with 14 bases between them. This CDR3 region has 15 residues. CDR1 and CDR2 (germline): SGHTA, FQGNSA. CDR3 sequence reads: CASSLGGQGEYEQYF. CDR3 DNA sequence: TGTGCCAGCAGCTTAGGGGGTCAGGGCGAATACGAGCAGTACTTC.

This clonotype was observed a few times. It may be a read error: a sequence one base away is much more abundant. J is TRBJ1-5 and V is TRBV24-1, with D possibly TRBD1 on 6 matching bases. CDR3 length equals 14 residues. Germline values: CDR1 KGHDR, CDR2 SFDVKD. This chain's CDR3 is CATSDQTWGQPQNF. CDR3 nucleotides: TGTGCCACCAGTGATCAAACTTGGGGGCAGCCCCAGAATTTT.

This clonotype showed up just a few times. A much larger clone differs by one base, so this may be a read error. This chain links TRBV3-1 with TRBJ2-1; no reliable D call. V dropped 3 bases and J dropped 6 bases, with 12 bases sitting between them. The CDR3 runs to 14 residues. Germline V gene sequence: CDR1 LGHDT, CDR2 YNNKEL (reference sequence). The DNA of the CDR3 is TGTGCCAGCAGCCACCGAAAGGGCTCCAATGAGCAGTTCTTC. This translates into CASSHRKGSNEQFF.

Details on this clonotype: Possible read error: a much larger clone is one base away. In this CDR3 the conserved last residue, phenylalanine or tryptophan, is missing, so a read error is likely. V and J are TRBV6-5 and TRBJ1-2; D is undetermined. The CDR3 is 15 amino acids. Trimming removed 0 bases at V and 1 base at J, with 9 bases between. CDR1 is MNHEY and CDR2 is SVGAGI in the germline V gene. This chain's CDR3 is CASSYSAQINYGYTC. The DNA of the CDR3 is TGTGCCAGCAGTTACTCGGCGCAGATTAACTATGGCTACACCTGC.

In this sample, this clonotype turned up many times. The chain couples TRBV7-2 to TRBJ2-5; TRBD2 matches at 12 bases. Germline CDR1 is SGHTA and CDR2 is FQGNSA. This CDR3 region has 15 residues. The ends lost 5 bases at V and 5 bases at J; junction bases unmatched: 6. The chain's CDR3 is CASSKGLAGRETQYF. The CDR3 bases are TGTGCCAGCAGCAAAGGACTAGCGGGAAGGGAGACCCAGTACTTC.

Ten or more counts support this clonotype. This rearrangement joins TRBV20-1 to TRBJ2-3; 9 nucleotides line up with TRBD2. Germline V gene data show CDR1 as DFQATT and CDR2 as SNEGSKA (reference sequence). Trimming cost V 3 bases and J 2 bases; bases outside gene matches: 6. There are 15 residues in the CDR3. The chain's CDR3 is CSASRTSASTDTQYF. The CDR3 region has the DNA TGCAGTGCTAGCAGGACTAGCGCATCCACAGATACGCAGTATTTT.

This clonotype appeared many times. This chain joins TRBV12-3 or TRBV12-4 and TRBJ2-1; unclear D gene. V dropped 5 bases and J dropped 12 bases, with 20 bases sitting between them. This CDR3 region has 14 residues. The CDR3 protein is CASSPGAGENRQFF. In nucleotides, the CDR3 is TGTGCCAGCAGTCCCGGAGCAGGCGAGAATAGGCAGTTCTTC.

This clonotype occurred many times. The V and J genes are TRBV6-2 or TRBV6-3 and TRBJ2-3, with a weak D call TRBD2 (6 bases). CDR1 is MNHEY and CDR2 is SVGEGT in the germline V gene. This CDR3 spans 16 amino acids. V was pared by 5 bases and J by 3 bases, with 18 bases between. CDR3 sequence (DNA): TGTGCCAGCAGTGGAACGGGAGTTTTCGGGACAGATACGCAGTATTTT. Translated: CASSGTGVFGTDTQYF.

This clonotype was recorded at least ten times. The CDR3 DNA follows: TGCAGCGGGCTTGACAACACTGAAGCTTTCTTT. Amino acids: CSGLDNTEAFF. The V and J genes are TRBV29-1 and TRBJ1-1; D gene uncertain. CDR3 length equals 11 residues. Germline CDR1 and CDR2: SQVTM and ANQGSEA. Trimming pared 7 bases from V and 2 bases from J, leaving 8 bases between.

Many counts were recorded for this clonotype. DNA for the CDR3: TGTGCCAGCAGCACGTACCAAGAGACCCAGTACTTC. Translation: CASSTYQETQYF. The J gene is TRBJ2-5, the V gene TRBV7-6; no clear D gene. The CDR3 covers 12 residues. The V end was cut by 5 bases, the J end by 0 bases, with 4 bases between. Looked up from germline, CDR1 is SGHVS and CDR2 is FNYEAQ.

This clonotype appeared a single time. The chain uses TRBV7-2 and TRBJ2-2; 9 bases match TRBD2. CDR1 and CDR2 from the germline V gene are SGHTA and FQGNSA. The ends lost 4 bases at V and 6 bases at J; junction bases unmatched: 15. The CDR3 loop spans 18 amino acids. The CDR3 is CASSSPFRGSGSAGELFF. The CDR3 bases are TGTGCCAGCAGCTCCCCTTTCAGAGGTAGCGGGAGCGCCGGGGAGCTGTTTTTT. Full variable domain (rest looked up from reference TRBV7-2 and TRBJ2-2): GAGVSQSPSNKVTEKGKDVELRCDPISGHTALYWYRQSLGQGLEFLIYFQGNSAPDKSGLPSDRFSAERTGGSVSTLTIQRTQQEDSAVYLCASSSPFRGSGSAGELFFGEGSRLTVL.

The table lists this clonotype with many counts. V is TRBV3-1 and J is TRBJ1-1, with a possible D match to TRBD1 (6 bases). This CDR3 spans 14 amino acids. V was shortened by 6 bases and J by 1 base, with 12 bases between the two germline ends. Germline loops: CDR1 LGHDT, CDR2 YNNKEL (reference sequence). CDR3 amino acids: CASRTGQSNTEAFF. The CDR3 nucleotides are TGTGCCAGCAGAACCGGACAGTCGAACACTGAAGCTTTCTTT.

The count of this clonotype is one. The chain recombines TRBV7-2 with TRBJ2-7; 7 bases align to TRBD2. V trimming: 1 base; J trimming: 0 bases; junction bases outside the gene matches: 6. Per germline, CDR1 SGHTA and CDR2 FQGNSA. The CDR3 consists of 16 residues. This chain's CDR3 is CASSLVSGGSSYEQYF. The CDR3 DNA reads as TGTGCCAGCAGCTTAGTTTCTGGCGGGAGCTCCTACGAGCAGTACTTC.

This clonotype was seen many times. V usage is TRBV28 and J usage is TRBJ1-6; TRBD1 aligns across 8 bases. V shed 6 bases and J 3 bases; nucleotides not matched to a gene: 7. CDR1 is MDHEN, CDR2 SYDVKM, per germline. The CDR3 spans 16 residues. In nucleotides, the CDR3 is TGTGCCAGCAGCCCTGGGGGGACAGGCTATAATTCACCCCTCCACTTT. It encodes CASSPGGTGYNSPLHF.

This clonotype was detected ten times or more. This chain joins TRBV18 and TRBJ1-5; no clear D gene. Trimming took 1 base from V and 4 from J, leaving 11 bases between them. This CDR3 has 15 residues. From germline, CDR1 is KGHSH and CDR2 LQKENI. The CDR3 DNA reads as TGTGCCAGCTCACCACGAGCGGCAGCAAATCAGCCCCAGCATTTT. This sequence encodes CASSPRAAANQPQHF. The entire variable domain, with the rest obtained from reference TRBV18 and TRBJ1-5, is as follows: NAGVMQNPRHLVRRRGQEARLRCSPMKGHSHVYWYRQLPEEGLKFMVYLQKENIIDESGMPKERFSAEFPKEGPSILRIQQVVRGDSAAYFCASSPRAAANQPQHFGDGTRLSIL.

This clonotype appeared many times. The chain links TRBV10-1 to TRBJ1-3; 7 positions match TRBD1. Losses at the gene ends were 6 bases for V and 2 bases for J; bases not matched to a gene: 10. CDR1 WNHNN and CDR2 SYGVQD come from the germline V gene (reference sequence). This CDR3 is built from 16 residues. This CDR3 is CASSGTATTTGNTIYF. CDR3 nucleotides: TGCGCCAGCAGCGGGACAGCCACAACGACTGGAAACACCATATATTTT.

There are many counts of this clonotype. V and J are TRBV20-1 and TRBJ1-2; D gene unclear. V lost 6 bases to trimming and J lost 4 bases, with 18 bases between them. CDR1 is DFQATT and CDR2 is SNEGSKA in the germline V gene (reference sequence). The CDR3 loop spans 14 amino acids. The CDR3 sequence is CSAVTTPAGYGYTF. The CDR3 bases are TGCAGTGCCGTGACGACACCAGCCGGCTATGGCTACACCTTC.

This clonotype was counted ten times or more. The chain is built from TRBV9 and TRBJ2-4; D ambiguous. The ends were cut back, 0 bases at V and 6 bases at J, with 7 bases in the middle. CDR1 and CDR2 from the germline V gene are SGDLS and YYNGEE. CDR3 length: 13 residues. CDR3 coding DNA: TGTGCCAGCAGCGTAGGACTGGCAAACATTCAGTACTTC. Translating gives CASSVGLANIQYF.

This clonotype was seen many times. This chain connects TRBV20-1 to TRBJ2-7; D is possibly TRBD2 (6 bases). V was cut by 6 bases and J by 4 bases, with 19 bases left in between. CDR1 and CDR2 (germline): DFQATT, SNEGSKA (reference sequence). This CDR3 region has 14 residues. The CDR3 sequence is CSALGLGTRYEQYF. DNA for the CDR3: TGCAGTGCCCTGGGACTTGGGACCCGGTACGAGCAGTACTTC.

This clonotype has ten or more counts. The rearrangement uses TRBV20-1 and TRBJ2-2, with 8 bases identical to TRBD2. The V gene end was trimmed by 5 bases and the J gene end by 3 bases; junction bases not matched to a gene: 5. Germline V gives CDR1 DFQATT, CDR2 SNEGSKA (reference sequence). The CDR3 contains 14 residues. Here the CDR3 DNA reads TGCAGTGCTCGGCGGGGGGCCCACACCGGGGAGCTGTTTTTT. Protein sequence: CSARRGAHTGELFF.

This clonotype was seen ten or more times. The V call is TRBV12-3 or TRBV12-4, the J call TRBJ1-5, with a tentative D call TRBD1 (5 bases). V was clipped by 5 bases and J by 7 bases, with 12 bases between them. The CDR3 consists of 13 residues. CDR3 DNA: TGTGCCAGCAGTCTCGGGGGGGAACAGCCCCAGCATTTT. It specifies CASSLGGEQPQHF.

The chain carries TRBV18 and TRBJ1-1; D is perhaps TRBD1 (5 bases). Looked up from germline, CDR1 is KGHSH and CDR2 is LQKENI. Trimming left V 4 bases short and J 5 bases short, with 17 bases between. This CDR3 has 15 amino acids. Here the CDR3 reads CASSLDSRGRTEAFF. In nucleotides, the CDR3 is TGTGCCAGCTCACTCGACAGTCGGGGTCGGACTGAAGCTTTCTTT. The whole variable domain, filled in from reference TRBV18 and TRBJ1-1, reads NAGVMQNPRHLVRRRGQEARLRCSPMKGHSHVYWYRQLPEEGLKFMVYLQKENIIDESGMPKERFSAEFPKEGPSILRIQQVVRGDSAAYFCASSLDSRGRTEAFFGQGTRLTVV.

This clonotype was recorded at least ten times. The DNA for the CDR3 is TGCAGTGCTAGCAGAACGACAGGGAATAAGCCCCAGCATTTT. Its protein product is CSASRTTGNKPQHF. The V and J genes are TRBV20-1 and TRBJ1-5, with TRBD1 matching over 7 bases. V lost 3 bases to trimming and J lost 8 bases; unmatched junction nucleotides: 10. Germline V gene lookup returns CDR1 DFQATT and CDR2 SNEGSKA (reference sequence). The CDR3 is made up of 14 amino acids.